A single sample is the source of the 20 T cell receptor beta chains below, sequenced in a study of blood T cell repertoires in COVID-19. Using immunoSEQ multiplex PCR, the repertoire was profiled, and TCRdb retains in-frame clones only, with some absent. The table has more than 60,000 clones, roughly four fifths seen once. Sequencing was done on a sample of peripheral blood. The source of these receptors is a man in his fifties with COVID-19, enrolled during active disease.

This chain connects TRBV5-1 to TRBJ2-5; 8 bases align to TRBD1. The CDR3 sequence is 15 residues long. The germline CDR1 and CDR2 sequences are SGHRS and YFSETQ. V lost 1 base, J lost 5 bases, and 7 bases stayed unmatched. CDR3 amino acids: CASSLQGAGSETQYF. The CDR3 coding sequence is TGCGCCAGCAGCTTGCAGGGGGCAGGAAGTGAGACCCAGTACTTC.

This clone was counted a few times. The V call is TRBV3-1 (or the pseudogene TRBV3-2), the J call TRBJ2-5; 7 positions match TRBD1. CDR3 length: 14 amino acids. Per germline, CDR1 LGHDT and CDR2 YNNKEL (reference sequence). V lost 6 bases and J lost 0; bases outside the gene matches: 4. CDR3 bases: TGTGCCAGCAGATTACAGGGGAACCAAGAGACCCAGTACTTC. The encoded protein is CASRLQGNQETQYF.

A few counts support this clone. The chain recombines TRBV5-1 with TRBJ1-6, with D perhaps matching TRBD1 (5 bases). Trimming took 1 base from V and 8 from J, leaving 7 bases between them. The germline CDR1 and CDR2 sequences are SGHRS and YFSETQ. CDR3 length: 13 residues. CDR3 nucleotide sequence: TGCGCCAGCAGCTTGCTGACAGATTCACCCCTCCACTTT. It translates to CASSLLTDSPLHF.

This chain uses TRBV5-1 with TRBJ2-3; 12 bases are shared with TRBD2. Looked up from germline, CDR1 is SGHRS and CDR2 is YFSETQ. The junction had 8 bases not matched to a gene; V was cut back by 1 base and J by 5 bases. The CDR3 covers 17 residues. CDR3 sequence: CASSLSPSGGAGDTQYF. CDR3 sequence (DNA): TGCGCCAGCAGCTTGTCCCCTAGCGGGGGGGCGGGAGATACGCAGTATTTT.

J is TRBJ2-1 and V is TRBV7-9; D not certain. V was cut by 1 base and J by 0 bases, with 7 bases left in between. This CDR3 contains 15 residues. Germline V gives CDR1 SEHNR, CDR2 FQNEAQ (reference sequence). For the CDR3, the DNA is TGTGCCAGCAGCTTAGGCTCTAGCTCCTACAATGAGCAGTTCTTC. Its translation is CASSLGSSSYNEQFF.

The chain links TRBV2 to TRBJ2-1, with D maybe TRBD2 (5 bases). Between the trimmed V and J ends, which lost 6 bases and 1 base, there was a span of 16 bases. From germline, CDR1 is SNHLY and CDR2 FYNNEI. This CDR3 is built from 16 residues. This chain's CDR3 is CASRRAPIPSYNEQFF. CDR3 in DNA: TGTGCCAGCAGGCGGGCTCCGATCCCATCCTACAATGAGCAGTTCTTC.

The V call is TRBV4-2, the J call TRBJ2-5; 9 positions match TRBD1. In germline, CDR1 is LGHNA, CDR2 YNFKEQ. The CDR3 runs 15 residues. The J segment lost 4 bases and the V segment lost 4 bases, leaving 7 bases of the junction unmatched. DNA for the CDR3: TGTGCCAGCAGCCTCTGGGGACAGGGAGGAGAGACCCAGTACTTC. Translated: CASSLWGQGGETQYF.

This clone showed up just once. This chain uses TRBV7-3 with TRBJ2-3; 10 nucleotides agree with TRBD2. This CDR3 region has 15 residues. Trimming removed 3 bases from V and 2 bases from J; junction bases left unmatched: 2. The germline V gene has CDR1 SGHTA and CDR2 FQGTGA. The CDR3 spells CASSFSGGYTDTQYF. CDR3 DNA sequence: TGTGCCAGCAGCTTTAGCGGGGGGTACACAGATACGCAGTATTTT.

This sequence joins TRBV3-1 (or the pseudogene TRBV3-2) and TRBJ2-5, with no clear D. Germline CDR1 LGHDT, CDR2 YNNKEL (reference sequence). The CDR3 runs to 14 residues. The V end was cut by 0 bases, the J end by 7 bases, with 12 bases between. The CDR3 nucleotides are TGTGCCAGCAGCCAAGATCGGCGGAGTGGGACCCAGTACTTC. Protein product: CASSQDRRSGTQYF.

V is TRBV28 and J is TRBJ1-2; TRBD1 might be the D (6 bases). CDR1 and CDR2 from the germline V gene are MDHEN and SYDVKM. Trimming left V 5 bases short and J 7 bases short, with 17 bases between. The CDR3 is 14 residues long. CDR3 sequence reads: CASSDQGWQSGYTF. Here the CDR3 DNA reads TGTGCCAGCAGTGATCAGGGGTGGCAGAGTGGCTACACCTTC.

This clone showed up just once. The genes are TRBV5-1 and TRBJ1-6, with D hard to call. The length of the CDR3 is 15 residues. Trimming pared 1 base from V and 10 bases from J, leaving 15 bases between. Per germline, CDR1 SGHRS and CDR2 YFSETQ. CDR3: CASSLSGGQRSPLHF. CDR3 coding DNA: TGCGCCAGCAGCTTGTCAGGAGGGCAACGATCACCCCTCCACTTT.

The V and J genes are TRBV5-4 and TRBJ1-1, with a weak D call TRBD1 (6 bases). The germline V gene has CDR1 SGHNT and CDR2 YYREEE (reference sequence). The CDR3 totals 14 residues. Trimming pared 3 bases from V and 1 base from J, leaving 10 bases between. CDR3 sequence (DNA): TGTGCCAGCAGCTGGGGGGGACAGAACACTGAAGCTTTCTTT. It encodes CASSWGGQNTEAFF.

J is TRBJ2-1 and V is TRBV7-2, with 8 nucleotides matching TRBD1. The CDR3 spans 17 residues. V lost 4 bases to trimming and J lost 2 bases; unmatched junction nucleotides: 10. In germline, CDR1 is SGHTA, CDR2 FQGNSA. The CDR3 sequence: CASSSLPGQATYNEQFF. The CDR3, as DNA: TGTGCCAGCAGCTCGCTTCCGGGACAGGCAACCTACAATGAGCAGTTCTTC.

On this clone: In the same sample, other DNA sequences code for this CDR3. The rearrangement joins TRBV7-9 to TRBJ1-1, with TRBD1 as a possible D gene (6 bases). V lost 3 bases to trimming and J lost 0 bases, with 8 bases between them. CDR1 is SEHNR, CDR2 FQNEAQ, per germline (reference sequence). CDR3 length equals 14 residues. In DNA, the CDR3 is TGTGCCAGCAGCTTGGGGGGGCTGAACACTGAAGCTTTCTTT. It encodes CASSLGGLNTEAFF. The full variable domain, with the rest looked up from reference TRBV7-9 and TRBJ1-1, is DTGVSQNPRHKITKRGQNVTFRCDPISEHNRLYWYRQTLGQGPEFLTYFQNEAQLEKSRLLSDRFSAERPKGSFSTLEIQRTEQGDSAMYLCASSLGGLNTEAFFGQGTRLTVV.

The rearrangement uses TRBV7-2 and TRBJ2-1; TRBD2 matches 10 bases. The CDR3 is 15 amino acids. The germline V gene has CDR1 SGHTA and CDR2 FQGNSA. The J segment lost 7 bases and the V segment lost 5 bases, leaving 8 bases of the junction unmatched. The CDR3 protein is CASSRVASGGNEQFF. The CDR3 nucleotides read TGTGCCAGCAGCCGGGTGGCTAGCGGGGGTAATGAGCAGTTCTTC.

The rearrangement uses TRBV11-3 and TRBJ2-2; D call uncertain. The CDR3 runs to 13 residues. Germline CDR1 SGHNT, CDR2 YENEEA. The V end lost 5 bases, the J end lost 6 bases, and 10 bases lay between the germline ends. The CDR3 DNA sequence: TGTGCCAGCAGCCCCTCCGGTCCCGGGGAGCTGTTTTTT. Amino acid sequence: CASSPSGPGELFF.

V usage is TRBV4-3 and J usage is TRBJ1-4, with D maybe TRBD1 (6 bases). V gave up 0 bases and J gave up 0 bases, with 11 bases separating them. This CDR3 spans 17 amino acids. Germline lookup yields CDR1 LGHNA and CDR2 YSLEER. The CDR3 DNA is TGCGCCAGCAGCCAAGACGGTACAGGGTCAACTAATGAAAAACTGTTTTTT. This codes for CASSQDGTGSTNEKLFF.

The rearrangement uses TRBV6-4 and TRBJ2-1; D ambiguous. Germline V lookup: CDR1 MRHNA, CDR2 SNTAGT. The length of the CDR3 is 13 residues. Trimming cost V 3 bases and J 7 bases, with 10 bases left between them. The CDR3 here is CASSDSGSNEQFF. The CDR3 DNA reads TGTGCCAGCAGTGATTCGGGTTCTAATGAGCAGTTCTTC.

The gene calls are TRBV14 and TRBJ1-2, with 9 nucleotides matching TRBD1. Germline loops: CDR1 SGHDN, CDR2 FVKESK. The CDR3 covers 15 residues. Germline trimming cut 4 bases from V and 0 bases from J; bases unmatched to any gene: 3. This chain's CDR3 is CASSPRQGANYGYTF. CDR3 in DNA: TGTGCCAGCAGCCCGAGACAGGGGGCTAACTATGGCTACACCTTC.

As regards this clone: The junction departs from germline at one end; a sequencing error may be responsible. The rearrangement joins TRBV18 to TRBJ1-6, with 7 bases that match TRBD1. Germline lookup yields CDR1 KGHSH and CDR2 LQKENI. The length of the CDR3 is 13 residues. DNA for the CDR3: TGTGCCAGCTCTCCACAGGGGAGGCCGCCCCTCCACTTT. Amino acids: CASSPQGRPPLHF.